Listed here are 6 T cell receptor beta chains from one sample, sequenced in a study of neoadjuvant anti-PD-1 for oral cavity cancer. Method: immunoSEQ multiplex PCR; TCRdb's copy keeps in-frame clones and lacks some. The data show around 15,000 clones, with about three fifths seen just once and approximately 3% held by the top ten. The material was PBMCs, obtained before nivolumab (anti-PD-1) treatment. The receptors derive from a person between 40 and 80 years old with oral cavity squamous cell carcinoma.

The CDR3 loop reads CASTTISGESYNEQFF. CDR3 DNA sequence: TGTGCCAGCACTACGATTAGCGGGGAGTCCTACAATGAGCAGTTCTTC. The chain couples TRBV2 to TRBJ2-1; 8 bases line up with TRBD2. With V trimmed by 7 bases and J by 1 base, 9 bases remained unmatched. This CDR3 has 16 amino acids. The germline gives CDR1 SNHLY, CDR2 FYNNEI.

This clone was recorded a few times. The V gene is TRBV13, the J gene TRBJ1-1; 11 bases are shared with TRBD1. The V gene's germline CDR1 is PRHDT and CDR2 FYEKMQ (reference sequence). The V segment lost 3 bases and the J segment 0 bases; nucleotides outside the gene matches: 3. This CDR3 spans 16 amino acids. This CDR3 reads CASSLGQGVLNTEAFF. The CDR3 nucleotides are TGTGCCAGCAGCTTGGGACAGGGGGTTCTGAACACTGAAGCTTTCTTT.

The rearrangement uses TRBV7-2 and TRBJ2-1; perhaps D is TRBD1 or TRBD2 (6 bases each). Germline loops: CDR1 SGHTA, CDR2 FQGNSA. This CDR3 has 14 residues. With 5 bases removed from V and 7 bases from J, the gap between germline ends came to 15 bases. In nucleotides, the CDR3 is TGTGCCAGCAGCCCGGGGGCAAGGGTGAATGAGCAGTTCTTC. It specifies CASSPGARVNEQFF.

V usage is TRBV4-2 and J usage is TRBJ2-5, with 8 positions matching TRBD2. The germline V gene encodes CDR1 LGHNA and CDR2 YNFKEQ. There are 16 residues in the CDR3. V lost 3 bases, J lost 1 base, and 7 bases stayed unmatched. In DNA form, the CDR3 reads TGTGCCAGCAGCCAGCCTACTAGCGGAATCCAAGAGACCCAGTACTTC. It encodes CASSQPTSGIQETQYF.

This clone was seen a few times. The CDR3 nucleotides are TGTGCCTGGAGTGTACAGACCGGCTATGGCTACACCTTC. Residues: CAWSVQTGYGYTF. The V and J genes are TRBV30 and TRBJ1-2, with no clear D. Trimming stripped 0 bases from V and 4 bases from J, with 9 bases between. Germline values: CDR1 GTSNPN, CDR2 SVGIG (reference sequence). The CDR3 extends over 13 amino acids.

The CDR3 DNA reads TGTGCCAGCGAGGGACAGGGGTCTGGTCAGCCCCAGCATTTT. Its translation is CASEGQGSGQPQHF. The chain employs TRBV6-1 and TRBJ1-5, with 10 bases aligning to TRBD1. Germline assignment: CDR1 MNHNS and CDR2 SASEGT. The CDR3 extends over 14 amino acids. The junction had 7 bases not matched to a gene; V was cut back by 8 bases and J by 6 bases.